A single sample gave rise to the 11 T cell receptor beta chains below, sequenced in a study of blood T cell repertoires in COVID-19 (dated by TCRdb to the early 2020s). Receptors were amplified or captured by the immunoSEQ multiplex PCR assay. This immuneACCESS table, as held by TCRdb, lists in-frame sequences with V and J called but not all clones. Of the missing ones, under half trace to an unresolved V gene in checked studies; the others have no known cause. Here the sample has under 60,000 clones; around 89% occur a single time. 1.5% to 2% of the sample is taken by the ten largest. The specimen was peripheral blood. These receptor sequences come from a man aged 60 to 69 with acute or convalescent COVID-19.

This clone has only one observation. This chain connects TRBV12-5 to TRBJ2-1, with TRBD2 matching 12 bases. The CDR3 consists of 16 residues. CDR1 and CDR2 (germline): LGHNT, FRNRAP. Germline trimming cut 2 bases from V and 8 bases from J; bases unmatched to any gene: 7. The CDR3 region is CASGLLAGGHRDEQFF. For the CDR3, the DNA is TGTGCTAGTGGTTTGCTAGCGGGGGGGCATCGGGATGAGCAGTTCTTC.

This chain uses TRBV2 with TRBJ2-3; D ambiguous. Germline assignment: CDR1 SNHLY and CDR2 FYNNEI. CDR3 length: 11 residues. V shed 7 bases and J shed 6 bases, with 8 bases lying between them. Written as DNA, the CDR3 is TGTGCCAGCACCCCCTACGATACGCAGTATTTT. Translated, it gives CASTPYDTQYF.

J is TRBJ2-3 and V is TRBV7-9; TRBD1 matches at 8 bases. V trimming: 4 bases; J trimming: 4 bases; junction bases outside the gene matches: 7. The CDR3 contains 15 residues. The germline CDR1 and CDR2 sequences are SEHNR and FQNEAQ (reference sequence). The CDR3 reads CASSSGQVLSDTQYF. The CDR3 nucleotides are TGTGCCAGCAGCTCGGGACAGGTATTATCAGATACGCAGTATTTT.

V usage is TRBV19 and J usage is TRBJ1-1, with 7 bases that match TRBD1. The CDR3 runs 17 residues. The germline V gene has CDR1 LNHDA and CDR2 SQIVND (reference sequence). Trimming removed 3 bases from V and 4 bases from J; junction bases left unmatched: 14. The CDR3 region has the DNA TGTGCCAGTAGTATTGGGACAGTTGGAGGTTTTTTCACTGAAGCTTTCTTT. Translated, it gives CASSIGTVGGFFTEAFF.

The V call is TRBV30, the J call TRBJ1-4; tentatively, D is TRBD1 (6 bases). The ends were cut back, 1 base at V and 5 bases at J, with 11 bases in the middle. CDR1 and CDR2 (germline): GTSNPN, SVGIG (reference sequence). The CDR3 loop spans 14 amino acids. The CDR3 DNA sequence: TGTGCCTGGAGTGAAGGGGGTGGGAATGAAAAACTGTTTTTT. Translated, it gives CAWSEGGGNEKLFF. The whole variable domain, filled in from reference TRBV30 and TRBJ1-4, reads SQTIHQWPATLVQPVGSPLSLECTVEGTSNPNLYWYRQAAGRGLQLLFYSVGIGQISSEVPQNLSASRPQDRQFILSSKKLLLSDSGFYLCAWSEGGGNEKLFFGSGTQLSVL.

The CDR3 is CASRKTGGSYEQYF. The CDR3 region has the DNA TGTGCCAGCAGGAAAACAGGGGGCTCCTACGAGCAGTACTTC. This sequence joins TRBV7-2 and TRBJ2-7, with 8 bases aligning to TRBD1. Germline CDR1 is SGHTA and CDR2 is FQGNSA. The CDR3 is 14 residues long. The V segment lost 6 bases and the J segment 0 bases; nucleotides outside the gene matches: 4.

CDR3 nucleotide sequence: TGTGCCAGCAGCTTAGACGGGACACATAACAATGAGCAGTTCTTC. Translating it yields CASSLDGTHNNEQFF. The chain uses TRBV7-2 and TRBJ2-1; TRBD1 is a possible D gene (6 bases). Trimming cost V 1 base and J 5 bases, with 12 bases left between them. This CDR3 is 15 amino acids long. CDR1 is SGHTA and CDR2 is FQGNSA in the germline V gene.

The chain joins TRBV29-1 to TRBJ2-7; tentative D call: TRBD2 (6 bases). The germline gives CDR1 SQVTM, CDR2 ANQGSEA. This CDR3 is built from 12 residues. Trimming pared 6 bases from V and 3 bases from J, leaving 12 bases between. The CDR3 spells CSVRGTDYEQYF. CDR3 DNA: TGCAGCGTCCGGGGGACCGACTACGAGCAGTACTTC.

A single count supports this clone. This chain uses TRBV24-1 with TRBJ1-2, with TRBD1 matching over 8 bases. Germline V gene sequence: CDR1 KGHDR, CDR2 SFDVKD. V trimming: 2 bases; J trimming: 6 bases; junction bases outside the gene matches: 7. CDR3 size: 15 residues. DNA of the CDR3: TGTGCCACCAGTGATTCAGGACAGGGAAGTAATGGCTACACCTTC. This codes for CATSDSGQGSNGYTF.

The gene calls are TRBV30 and TRBJ2-6; no firm D call. Germline V gene data show CDR1 as GTSNPN and CDR2 as SVGIG (reference sequence). With 0 bases removed from V and 4 bases from J, the gap between germline ends came to 13 bases. The CDR3 contains 16 residues. CDR3: CAWSVPGPGGANVLTF. As DNA, the CDR3 is TGTGCCTGGAGTGTACCCGGCCCCGGGGGGGCCAACGTCCTGACTTTC.

In regard to this clone: One end of the junction fails to match germline, which may point to a read error. The chain uses TRBV29-1 and TRBJ2-2; 7 nucleotides agree with TRBD2. The germline gives CDR1 SQVTM, CDR2 ANQGSEA. CDR3 size: 15 residues. This CDR3 is CSAKSGTKNSGELFF. The CDR3 region has the DNA TGCAGCGCCAAGTCCGGGACTAAGAACTCCGGGGAGCTGTTTTTT.